This TCR beta chain appears in the sequencing data of a study of cytomegalovirus exposure and HLA in healthy donors. General study points: Specificity for CMV antigens was confirmed in vitro for three of the CMV-associated chains.

Vbeta (60) and Jbeta (13) primers were used in the PCR. Sequencing used immunoSEQ multiplex PCR; TCRdb keeps in-frame clones, though not all of them. The repertoire holds roughly 130,000 clones, about 8.5% seen once, with 5.5% in the top ten. As concerns this clone: Its antigen is still unknown.

The germline gives CDR1 MNHNS, CDR2 SASEGT. CDR3 length: 16 amino acids. V shed 0 bases and J 8 bases; nucleotides not matched to a gene: 10. The chain links TRBV6-1 to TRBJ1-1; 9 bases fit TRBD1. The clonotype comes from a man aged 35 to 55 in good health and CMV-seronegative. Input material: PBMCs. The CDR3 sequence: CASSEAWDRVFWEAFF. CDR3 DNA sequence: TGTGCCAGCAGTGAAGCTTGGGACAGGGTATTTTGGGAAGCTTTCTTT.